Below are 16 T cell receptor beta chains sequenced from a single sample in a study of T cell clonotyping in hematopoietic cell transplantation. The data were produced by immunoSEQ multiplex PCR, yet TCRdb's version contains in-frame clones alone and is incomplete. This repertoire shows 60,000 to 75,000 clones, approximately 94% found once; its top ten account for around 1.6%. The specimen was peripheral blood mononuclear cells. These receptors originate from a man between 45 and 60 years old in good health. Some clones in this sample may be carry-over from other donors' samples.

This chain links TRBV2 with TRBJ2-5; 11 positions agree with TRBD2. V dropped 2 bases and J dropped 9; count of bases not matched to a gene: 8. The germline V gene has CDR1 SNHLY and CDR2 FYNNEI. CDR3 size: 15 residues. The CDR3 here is CASSETLAGGGPQYF. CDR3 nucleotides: TGTGCCAGCAGTGAAACCCTAGCGGGAGGAGGCCCCCAGTACTTC.

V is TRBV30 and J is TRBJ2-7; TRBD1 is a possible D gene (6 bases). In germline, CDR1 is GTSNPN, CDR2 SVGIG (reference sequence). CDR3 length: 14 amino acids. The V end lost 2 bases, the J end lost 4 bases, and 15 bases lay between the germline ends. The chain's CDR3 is CAWSQMTGAYEQYF. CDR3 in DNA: TGTGCCTGGAGTCAAATGACAGGAGCATACGAGCAGTACTTC.

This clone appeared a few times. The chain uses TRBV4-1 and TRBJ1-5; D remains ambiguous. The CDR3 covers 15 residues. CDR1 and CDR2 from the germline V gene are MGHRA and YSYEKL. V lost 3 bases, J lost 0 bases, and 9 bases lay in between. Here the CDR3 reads CASSQYTDSNQPQHF. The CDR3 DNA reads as TGCGCCAGCAGCCAGTATACAGATAGCAATCAGCCCCAGCATTTT.

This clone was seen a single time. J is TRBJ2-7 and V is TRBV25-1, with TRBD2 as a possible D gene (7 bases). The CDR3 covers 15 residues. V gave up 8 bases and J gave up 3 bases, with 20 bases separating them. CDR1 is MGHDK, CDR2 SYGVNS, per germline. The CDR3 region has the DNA TGTGCCAGCGCTGGGTGGGGGGGGCCTGACTACGAGCAGTACTTC. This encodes CASAGWGGPDYEQYF.

CDR3 bases: TGTGCCAGCAGTTCCGTCGGACACGTTAAAGATCAGCCCCAGCATTTT. Residues: CASSSVGHVKDQPQHF. V and J are TRBV28 and TRBJ1-5, with D possibly being TRBD1 (5 bases). CDR1 is MDHEN, CDR2 SYDVKM, per germline. The CDR3 consists of 16 residues. V was pared by 4 bases and J by 5 bases, with 18 bases between.

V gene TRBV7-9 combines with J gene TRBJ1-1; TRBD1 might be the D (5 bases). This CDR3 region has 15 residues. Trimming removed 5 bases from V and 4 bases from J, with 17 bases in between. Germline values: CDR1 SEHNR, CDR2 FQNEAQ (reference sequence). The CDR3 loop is CASSPSGAGPTEAFF. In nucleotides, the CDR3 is TGTGCCAGCAGCCCCTCCGGGGCGGGCCCCACTGAAGCTTTCTTT.

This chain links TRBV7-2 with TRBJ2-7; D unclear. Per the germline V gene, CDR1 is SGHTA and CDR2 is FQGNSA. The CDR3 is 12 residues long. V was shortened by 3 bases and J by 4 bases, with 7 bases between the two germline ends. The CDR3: CASSFGPYEQYF. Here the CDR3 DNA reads TGTGCCAGCAGCTTTGGACCGTACGAGCAGTACTTC.

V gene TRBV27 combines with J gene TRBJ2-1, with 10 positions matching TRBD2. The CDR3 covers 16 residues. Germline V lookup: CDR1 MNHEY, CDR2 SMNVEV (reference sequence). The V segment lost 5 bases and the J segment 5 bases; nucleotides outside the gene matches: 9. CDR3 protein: CASSTRLAGHHNEQFF. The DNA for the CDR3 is TGTGCCAGCAGTACCCGACTAGCGGGTCATCACAATGAGCAGTTCTTC.

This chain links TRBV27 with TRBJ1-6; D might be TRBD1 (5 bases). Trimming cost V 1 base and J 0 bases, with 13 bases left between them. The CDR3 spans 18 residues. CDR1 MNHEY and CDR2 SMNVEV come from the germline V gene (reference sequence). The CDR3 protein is CASSLLHRSSSYNSPLHF. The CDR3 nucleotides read TGTGCCAGCAGTTTATTACACAGGTCCAGCTCCTATAATTCACCCCTCCACTTT.

DNA of the CDR3: TGCAGTGCTCGTTCTCAAGAGACCCAGTACTTC. Protein: CSARSQETQYF. The rearrangement uses TRBV20-1 and TRBJ2-5, with D hard to call. This CDR3 has 11 residues. V was cut by 5 bases and J by 2 bases, with 6 bases left in between. CDR1 is DFQATT and CDR2 is SNEGSKA in the germline V gene (reference sequence).

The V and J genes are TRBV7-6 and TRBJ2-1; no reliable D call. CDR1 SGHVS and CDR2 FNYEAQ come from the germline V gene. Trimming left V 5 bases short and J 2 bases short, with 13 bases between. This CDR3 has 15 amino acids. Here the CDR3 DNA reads TGTGCCAGCAGCCAGGCCGTGGGCGCCTACAATGAGCAGTTCTTC. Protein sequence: CASSQAVGAYNEQFF.

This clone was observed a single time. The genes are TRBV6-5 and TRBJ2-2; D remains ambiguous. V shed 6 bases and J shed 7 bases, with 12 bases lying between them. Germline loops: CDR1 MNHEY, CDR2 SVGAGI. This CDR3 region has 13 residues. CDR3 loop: CASRTGRLGELFF. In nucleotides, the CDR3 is TGTGCCAGCAGGACCGGGCGACTCGGGGAGCTGTTTTTT.

The CDR3, as DNA: TGTGCCAGCATGGGAGGGACCGGGGAGCTGTTTTTT. It translates to CASMGGTGELFF. The chain joins TRBV2 to TRBJ2-2, with 7 positions matching TRBD2. CDR1 SNHLY and CDR2 FYNNEI come from the germline V gene. This CDR3 is built from 12 residues. Losses at the gene ends were 7 bases for V and 5 bases for J; bases not matched to a gene: 1.

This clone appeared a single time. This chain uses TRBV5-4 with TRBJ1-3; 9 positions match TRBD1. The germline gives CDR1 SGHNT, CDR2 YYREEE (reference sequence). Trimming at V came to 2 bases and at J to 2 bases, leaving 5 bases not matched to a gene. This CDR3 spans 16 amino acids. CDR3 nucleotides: TGTGCCAGCAGCTTTTCCCGGGACAGGGCTGGAAACACCATATATTTT. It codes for CASSFSRDRAGNTIYF.

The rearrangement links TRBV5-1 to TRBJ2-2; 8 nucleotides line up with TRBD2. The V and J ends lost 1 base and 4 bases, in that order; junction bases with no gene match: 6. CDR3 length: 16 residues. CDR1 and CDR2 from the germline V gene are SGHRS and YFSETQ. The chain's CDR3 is CASSLLGGRTTGELFF. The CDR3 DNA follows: TGCGCCAGCAGCTTGTTAGGCGGGAGGACCACCGGGGAGCTGTTTTTT.

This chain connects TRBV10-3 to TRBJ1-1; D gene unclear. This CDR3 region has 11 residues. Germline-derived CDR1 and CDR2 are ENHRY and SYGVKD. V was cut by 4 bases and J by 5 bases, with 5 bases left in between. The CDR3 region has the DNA TGTGCCATCAGTGCCGCTACTGAAGCTTTCTTT. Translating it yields CAISAATEAFF.